Following are 10 T cell receptor beta chains from one sample sequenced in a study of PD-1 blockade in mismatch repair-deficient tumors. Generated by immunoSEQ multiplex PCR, the TCRdb table keeps only in-frame clones and is missing some. The table includes about 38,000 clones, around 75% detected once. The sample was peripheral blood, taken 4 weeks after starting pembrolizumab. Receptors were obtained from an adult with mismatch repair-deficient cancer.

The genes are TRBV2 and TRBJ2-1; D not resolved. In germline, CDR1 is SNHLY, CDR2 FYNNEI. This CDR3 is built from 15 residues. V was cut by 2 bases and J by 4 bases, with 12 bases left in between. CDR3 amino acids: CASSEPYATYNEQFF. CDR3 nucleotide sequence: TGTGCCAGCAGTGAACCGTACGCCACATACAATGAGCAGTTCTTC. Full variable domain (remainder filled in from reference TRBV2 and TRBJ2-1): EPEVTQTPSHQVTQMGQEVILRCVPISNHLYFYWYRQILGQKVEFLVSFYNNEISEKSEIFDDQFSVERPDGSNFTLKIRSTKLEDSAMYFCASSEPYATYNEQFFGPGTRLTVL.

The V gene is TRBV28, the J gene TRBJ2-7, with 7 positions matching TRBD1. The CDR3 runs to 16 residues. V was pared by 5 bases and J by 2 bases, with 12 bases of the junction left unmatched. Germline CDR1 and CDR2: MDHEN and SYDVKM. The CDR3 bases are TGTGCCAGCAGTCTAAGGGGGCGGATTGCGGCCTACGAGCAGTACTTC. It yields the protein CASSLRGRIAAYEQYF.

The rearrangement joins TRBV9 to TRBJ2-7; 16 bases are a match to TRBD2. The CDR3 is 20 amino acids. V was pared by 0 bases and J by 3 bases, with 12 bases of the junction left unmatched. Germline-derived CDR1 and CDR2 are SGDLS and YYNGEE. The CDR3 nucleotides read TGTGCCAGCAGCGTAGAAGGGAGACCGGGACTAGCGGGAGGGGACTACGAGCAGTACTTC. The encoded protein is CASSVEGRPGLAGGDYEQYF.

CDR3 DNA sequence: TGTGCCAGCAGGCCCGGGACAACGGGCTCCTACGAGCAGTACTTC. It specifies CASRPGTTGSYEQYF. The V gene is TRBV27, the J gene TRBJ2-7, with D possibly TRBD1 on 6 matching bases. V lost 6 bases and J 0 bases, leaving 15 bases between the germline ends. The CDR3 totals 15 residues. Looked up from germline, CDR1 is MNHEY and CDR2 is SMNVEV (reference sequence).

The chain recombines TRBV4-1 with TRBJ2-1, with 8 bases matching TRBD2. The CDR3 loop spans 15 amino acids. CDR1 MGHRA and CDR2 YSYEKL come from the germline V gene. The V gene end was trimmed by 6 bases and the J gene end by 7 bases; junction bases not matched to a gene: 11. The CDR3 bases are TGCGCCAGCAGTCCCCGGACTAGCTTGGGGAATGAGCAGTTCTTC. This encodes CASSPRTSLGNEQFF.

In this sample, this clone turned up once. The chain joins TRBV5-6 to TRBJ1-4; 12 bases agree with TRBD1. V trimming: 4 bases; J trimming: 7 bases; junction bases outside the gene matches: 14. Germline CDR1 SGHDT, CDR2 YYEEEE. The CDR3 spans 18 residues. This CDR3 is CASSTGGTGGVLGEKLFF. The CDR3 bases are TGTGCCAGCAGCACAGGGGGGACAGGGGGCGTATTAGGTGAAAAACTGTTTTTT.

V gene TRBV25-1 combines with J gene TRBJ1-1, with 7 positions matching TRBD1. Germline V CDR1 and CDR2: MGHDK, SYGVNS. Trimming at V came to 3 bases and at J to 10 bases, leaving 2 bases not matched to a gene. This CDR3 contains 11 residues. The CDR3 here is CASSDRGGAFF. CDR3 bases: TGTGCCAGCAGTGACAGGGGGGGAGCTTTCTTT.

This chain joins TRBV10-1 and TRBJ2-7; 9 positions agree with TRBD2. The CDR3 sequence is 15 residues long. Unmatched junction bases numbered 9, after V lost 6 bases and J lost 3 bases. Germline assignment: CDR1 WNHNN and CDR2 SYGVQD (reference sequence). The DNA of the CDR3 is TGCGCCAGCAGCCCCGGGACTAGCCATGACTACGAGCAGTACTTC. It codes for CASSPGTSHDYEQYF.

The V and J genes are TRBV7-9 and TRBJ1-1; unclear D gene. Germline V gene lookup returns CDR1 SEHNR and CDR2 FQNEAQ (reference sequence). V gave up 2 bases and J gave up 1 base, with 5 bases separating them. This CDR3 comprises 13 residues. The CDR3 nucleotides read TGTGCCAGCAGCTTATACGGGAACACTGAAGCTTTCTTT. Translation gives CASSLYGNTEAFF.

V and J are TRBV7-2 and TRBJ2-1, with TRBD2 matching over 10 bases. The V gene end was trimmed by 2 bases and the J gene end by 9 bases; junction bases not matched to a gene: 7. Germline assignment: CDR1 SGHTA and CDR2 FQGNSA. CDR3 length equals 15 residues. CDR3 DNA: TGTGCCAGCAGCTTAAATCTAGCGGGAGCTGGTGAGCAGTTCTTC. This translates into CASSLNLAGAGEQFF.